The 6 T cell receptor beta chains presented below share a single source sample, sequenced in a study of Tregs in tolerant kidney transplant recipients. Profiled with immunoSEQ multiplex PCR; TCRdb holds only in-frame clones, not every one. The sample contains 85,000 to 90,000 clones, 90% to 95% of which appear only once. The specimen sequenced was CD8+ T cells from blood. The source of these receptors is a human donor in good health.

The V and J genes are TRBV4-1 and TRBJ1-1; no firm D call. V was clipped by 1 base and J by 4 bases, with 19 bases between them. The CDR3 runs to 17 residues. CDR1 MGHRA and CDR2 YSYEKL come from the germline V gene. The CDR3 DNA sequence: TGCGCCAGCAGCCAAGGTCCCTCCGTGGGGTCTCGCACTGAAGCTTTCTTT. Its protein is CASSQGPSVGSRTEAFF.

V gene TRBV5-6 combines with J gene TRBJ1-2; D is possibly TRBD1 (5 bases). The CDR3 is made up of 12 amino acids. Between the trimmed V and J ends, which lost 3 bases and 6 bases, there was a span of 9 bases. In germline, CDR1 is SGHDT, CDR2 YYEEEE. This CDR3 reads CASSWGGNGYTF. CDR3 nucleotide sequence: TGTGCCAGCAGCTGGGGGGGAAATGGCTACACCTTC. Looking up the rest from reference TRBV5-6 and TRBJ1-2 gives the full variable domain: DAGVTQSPTHLIKTRGQQVTLRCSPKSGHDTVSWYQQALGQGPQFIFQYYEEEERQRGNFPDRFSGHQFPNYSSELNVNALLLGDSALYLCASSWGGNGYTFGSGTRLTVV.

Comments on this clone: The sample contains more than one DNA sequence encoding this CDR3. V is TRBV27 and J is TRBJ2-7; D is uncertain. V was cut by 3 bases and J by 3 bases, with 3 bases left in between. This CDR3 has 11 amino acids. The germline V gene has CDR1 MNHEY and CDR2 SMNVEV (reference sequence). The DNA of the CDR3 is TGTGCCAGCAGTTTCGGCTACGAGCAGTACTTC. As protein: CASSFGYEQYF.

The chain links TRBV9 to TRBJ1-2, with a weak D call TRBD1 (5 bases). The CDR3 extends over 15 amino acids. Germline CDR1 and CDR2: SGDLS and YYNGEE. Trimming removed 2 bases at V and 4 bases at J, with 15 bases between. The CDR3 coding sequence is TGTGCCAGCAGCGTTACCGGGACCCCTCCCTATGGCTACACCTTC. It codes for CASSVTGTPPYGYTF.

The rearrangement uses TRBV5-6 and TRBJ1-1, with 12 bases fitting TRBD1. Per the germline V gene, CDR1 is SGHDT and CDR2 is YYEEEE. The CDR3 sequence is 16 residues long. The J segment lost 5 bases and the V segment lost 1 base, leaving 6 bases of the junction unmatched. CDR3 in amino acids: CASSLRDRGLGTEAFF. The CDR3 region has the DNA TGTGCCAGCAGCTTGAGGGACAGGGGGCTGGGGACTGAAGCTTTCTTT.

This clone was counted ten times or more. The chain recombines TRBV9 with TRBJ2-2; D is perhaps TRBD2 (5 bases). The CDR3 totals 14 residues. The germline gives CDR1 SGDLS, CDR2 YYNGEE. V lost 2 bases to trimming and J lost 3 bases, with 8 bases between them. The CDR3 region has the DNA TGTGCCAGCAGCGTCGAGGGTTACACCGGGGAGCTGTTTTTT. It codes for CASSVEGYTGELFF.